The 22 T cell receptor beta chains below were found in one sample sequenced in a study of vaccination effects on CD4 cells after COVID-19. ViraFEST assay sequencing came after antigen-specific CD4+ T cells were expanded with viral peptide pools. Isolating CD4+ T cells followed approximately 9 days of culture. SARS-CoV-2 infection was confirmed by PCR in the person between March and December 2020. Which antigens these TCRs recognize remains unknown. Profiling relied on immunoSEQ multiplex PCR, and the TCRdb table lists in-frame clones only, not all of them. The sample contains more than 45,000 clones, more than 75% of which appear only once. Sequences were derived from CD4+ T cells from PBMCs cultured with HIV peptides, sampled before COVID-19 vaccination. Subset: HIV-1 Nef peptide pool negative control/reference culture. These receptor sequences come from a human donor who had a prior SARS-CoV-2 infection.

The chain couples TRBV5-6 to TRBJ2-1, with 13 bases identical to TRBD2. The junction had 10 bases not matched to a gene; V was cut back by 4 bases and J by 9 bases. This CDR3 has 16 residues. Germline lookup yields CDR1 SGHDT and CDR2 YYEEEE. For the CDR3, the DNA is TGTGCCAGCAGCGCCGCCACTAGCGGGGGGGCCAGTGAGCAGTTCTTC. Protein: CASSAATSGGASEQFF. Variable domain in full (rest from reference TRBV5-6 and TRBJ2-1): DAGVTQSPTHLIKTRGQQVTLRCSPKSGHDTVSWYQQALGQGPQFIFQYYEEEERQRGNFPDRFSGHQFPNYSSELNVNALLLGDSALYLCASSAATSGGASEQFFGPGTRLTVL.

The rearrangement uses TRBV5-1 and TRBJ2-1; either TRBD1 or TRBD2 may fit D (5 bases each). V gave up 0 bases and J gave up 5 bases, with 15 bases separating them. Germline values: CDR1 SGHRS, CDR2 YFSETQ. CDR3 length: 16 residues. CDR3 sequence (DNA): TGCGCCAGCAGCTTGGAAGGTCCCGGGGCCCACAATGAGCAGTTCTTC. It translates to CASSLEGPGAHNEQFF.

The gene calls are TRBV5-1 and TRBJ2-1; D tentatively reads TRBD1 or TRBD2 (5 bases each). The CDR3 has 15 residues. Germline V lookup: CDR1 SGHRS, CDR2 YFSETQ. Between the trimmed V and J ends, which lost 2 bases and 2 bases, there was a span of 11 bases. CDR3 residues: CASSFRDGAYNEQFF. DNA of the CDR3: TGCGCCAGCAGCTTCCGGGACGGGGCCTACAATGAGCAGTTCTTC. Variable domain in full (rest from reference TRBV5-1 and TRBJ2-1): KAGVTQTPRYLIKTRGQQVTLSCSPISGHRSVSWYQQTPGQGLQFLFEYFSETQRNKGNFPGRFSGRQFSNSRSEMNVSTLELGDSALYLCASSFRDGAYNEQFFGPGTRLTVL.

This chain links TRBV5-1 with TRBJ1-2; D call uncertain. In germline, CDR1 is SGHRS, CDR2 YFSETQ. The CDR3 runs to 12 residues. Trimming left V 3 bases short and J 4 bases short, with 7 bases between. This CDR3 reads CASSYVGYGYTF. The CDR3 DNA sequence: TGCGCCAGCAGCTATGTGGGCTATGGCTACACCTTC.

V usage is TRBV7-2 and J usage is TRBJ2-7; TRBD2 aligns across 14 bases. Germline loops: CDR1 SGHTA, CDR2 FQGNSA. Trimming removed 5 bases from V and 7 bases from J; junction bases left unmatched: 7. The CDR3 covers 15 residues. The CDR3 bases are TGTGCCAGCAGCACCGGACTAGCGGGAGGTCGAGAGCAGTACTTC. Its protein is CASSTGLAGGREQYF.

J is TRBJ1-1 and V is TRBV2; 7 bases fit TRBD1. Germline CDR1 reads SNHLY; CDR2 reads FYNNEI. V was clipped by 4 bases and J by 5 bases; unmatched bases: 10. The CDR3 consists of 15 residues. The CDR3 sequence is CASSAFRGGKTEAFF. CDR3 coding DNA: TGTGCCAGCAGTGCATTCAGGGGGGGAAAAACTGAAGCTTTCTTT.

The chain combines TRBV6-5 with TRBJ1-2, with 10 bases lining up with TRBD1. The CDR3 covers 14 residues. Germline assignment: CDR1 MNHEY and CDR2 SVGAGI. After removal of 6 bases from V and 3 bases from J, the junction contained 4 bases not matched to a gene. In nucleotides, the CDR3 is TGTGCCAGCAGCTTGACAGGGGGCGACTATGGCTACACCTTC. Its translation is CASSLTGGDYGYTF.

The chain links TRBV29-1 to TRBJ1-1; 9 bases match TRBD1. The V segment lost 4 bases and the J segment 6 bases; nucleotides outside the gene matches: 3. Germline assignment: CDR1 SQVTM and CDR2 ANQGSEA. The CDR3 is made up of 12 amino acids. CDR3 coding DNA: TGCAGCGTTGGGACAGGGGCCCCTGAAGCTTTCTTT. Amino acid sequence: CSVGTGAPEAFF.

This chain uses TRBV5-5 with TRBJ2-3, with unresolved D. The CDR3 length is 14 residues. Trimming shortened V by 4 bases and J by 3 bases, and 12 bases separated the two germline ends. In germline, CDR1 is SGHKS, CDR2 YYEKEE (reference sequence). The CDR3 loop reads CASSPLSTTDTQYF. Here the CDR3 DNA reads TGTGCCAGCAGCCCCTTATCCACTACAGATACGCAGTATTTT.

The sample holds one count of this clone. Mismatch with germline at one junction end may stem from a read error. V usage is TRBV4-3 and J usage is TRBJ1-1; no firm D call. Germline CDR1 LGHNA, CDR2 YSLEER. The CDR3 spans 13 residues. In DNA, the CDR3 is TGCGCCAACAGCCAAGATCGAAACACTGAAGCTTTCTTT. It yields the protein CANSQDRNTEAFF.

A single count supports this clone. The genes are TRBV19 and TRBJ1-5; 8 nucleotides match TRBD1. The CDR3 sequence is 15 residues long. V trimming: 4 bases; J trimming: 5 bases; junction bases outside the gene matches: 7. Germline CDR1 reads LNHDA; CDR2 reads SQIVND (reference sequence). CDR3 in amino acids: CASSTGQGLDQPQHF. The CDR3 region has the DNA TGTGCCAGTAGTACCGGACAGGGCTTAGATCAGCCCCAGCATTTT.

The chain has TRBV4-2 and TRBJ2-7, with 8 bases identical to TRBD2. J lost 6 bases, V lost 0 bases, and 10 bases had no gene match. The V gene's germline CDR1 is LGHNA and CDR2 YNFKEQ. There are 16 residues in the CDR3. Written as DNA, the CDR3 is TGTGCCAGCAGCCAAGACACTAGCGGTTATCCTTCCGAGCAGTACTTC. It yields the protein CASSQDTSGYPSEQYF.

The V and J genes are TRBV21-1 and TRBJ2-1; the D call in the table, TRBD2, was not verified against the DNA. TRBV21-1 is listed as a pseudogene. This CDR3 spans 16 amino acids. The CDR3 reads CASSNRGTSGRNEQFF. The DNA for the CDR3 is TGTGCCAGCAGCAATAGGGGGACTAGCGGGAGAAATGAGCAGTTCTTC.

This chain links TRBV5-1 with TRBJ2-6; no clear D gene. Trimming removed 2 bases from V and 0 bases from J, with 0 bases in between. Germline CDR1 SGHRS, CDR2 YFSETQ. This CDR3 contains 13 residues. Written as DNA, the CDR3 is TGCGCCAGCAGCTTCTCTGGGGCCAACGTCCTGACTTTC. Its translation: CASSFSGANVLTF.

The chain links TRBV2 to TRBJ2-3; TRBD2 aligns across 12 bases. The CDR3 sequence is 15 residues long. Losses at the gene ends were 8 bases for V and 6 bases for J; bases not matched to a gene: 9. CDR1 SNHLY and CDR2 FYNNEI come from the germline V gene. CDR3 DNA sequence: TGTGCCAGCGGCGTCCTAGCGGGGGGGTTTGATACGCAGTATTTT. Residues: CASGVLAGGFDTQYF.

The V and J genes are TRBV5-1 and TRBJ1-4; D is possibly TRBD1 (6 bases). The CDR3 runs to 16 residues. CDR1 SGHRS and CDR2 YFSETQ come from the germline V gene. The ends were cut back, 5 bases at V and 0 bases at J, with 14 bases in the middle. The chain's CDR3 is CASSRQDLATNEKLFF. The CDR3 DNA reads as TGCGCCAGCAGTAGACAGGACCTTGCAACTAATGAAAAACTGTTTTTT.

The sample holds a few counts of this clone. V gene TRBV11-2 combines with J gene TRBJ2-1, with D possibly matching TRBD2 (5 bases). V lost 5 bases and J lost 8, with 22 bases in between. This CDR3 contains 16 residues. Looked up from germline, CDR1 is SGHAT and CDR2 is FQNNGV. CDR3 amino acids: CASSPKRASADYEQFF. The CDR3 DNA reads TGTGCCAGCAGCCCCAAGAGGGCCTCGGCGGACTATGAGCAGTTCTTC.

The V call is TRBV6-2 or TRBV6-3, the J call TRBJ2-3, with no clear D. CDR1 is MNHEY and CDR2 is SVGEGT in the germline V gene. V was pared by 0 bases and J by 7 bases, with 8 bases between. The CDR3 extends over 13 amino acids. The DNA for the CDR3 is TGTGCCAGCAGTTACTCGATTTTTTATACGCAGTATTTT. Protein product: CASSYSIFYTQYF.

V usage is TRBV5-6 and J usage is TRBJ1-5, with a weak D call TRBD1 (5 bases). This CDR3 has 14 amino acids. Per the germline V gene, CDR1 is SGHDT and CDR2 is YYEEEE. V gave up 2 bases and J gave up 2 bases, with 8 bases separating them. The CDR3, as DNA: TGTGCCAGCAGCTTCAGGGTTGGCAATCAGCCCCAGCATTTT. It specifies CASSFRVGNQPQHF.

The chain has TRBV19 and TRBJ1-4; 7 bases agree with TRBD1. From germline, CDR1 is LNHDA and CDR2 SQIVND (reference sequence). The CDR3 totals 14 residues. The ends lost 6 bases at V and 7 bases at J; junction bases unmatched: 8. The CDR3 nucleotides read TGTGCCAGTAGGCTCGCGACAGGGCGTGAAAAACTGTTTTTT. As protein: CASRLATGREKLFF.

This sequence joins TRBV30 and TRBJ1-4; a weak D match, TRBD1 (5 bases). The CDR3 runs to 14 residues. Germline assignment: CDR1 GTSNPN and CDR2 SVGIG (reference sequence). V shed 2 bases and J shed 4 bases, with 11 bases lying between them. The CDR3: CAWSSRQLNEKLFF. CDR3 nucleotides: TGTGCCTGGAGTTCTCGACAGCTTAATGAAAAACTGTTTTTT.

The chain is built from TRBV30 and TRBJ2-3; 8 nucleotides align to TRBD1. J gave up 4 bases and V 0 bases, and 9 bases lay outside the gene matches. Per the germline V gene, CDR1 is GTSNPN and CDR2 is SVGIG (reference sequence). The length of the CDR3 is 16 residues. CDR3 bases: TGTGCCTGGAGTGTACAAGACAGGGGTGGCCCAGATACGCAGTATTTT. Translating it yields CAWSVQDRGGPDTQYF. The complete variable domain, with remaining parts taken from reference TRBV30 and TRBJ2-3, reads SQTIHQWPATLVQPVGSPLSLECTVEGTSNPNLYWYRQAAGRGLQLLFYSVGIGQISSEVPQNLSASRPQDRQFILSSKKLLLSDSGFYLCAWSVQDRGGPDTQYFGPGTRLTVL.